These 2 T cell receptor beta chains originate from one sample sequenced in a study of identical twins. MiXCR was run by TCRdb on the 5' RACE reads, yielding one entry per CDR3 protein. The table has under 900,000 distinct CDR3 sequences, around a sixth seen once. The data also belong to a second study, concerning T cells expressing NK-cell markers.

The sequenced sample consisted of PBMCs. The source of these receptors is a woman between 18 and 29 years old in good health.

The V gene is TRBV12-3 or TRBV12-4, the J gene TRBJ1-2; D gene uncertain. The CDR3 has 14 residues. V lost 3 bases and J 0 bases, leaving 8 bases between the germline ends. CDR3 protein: CASSFGVANYGYTF. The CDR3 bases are TGTGCCAGCAGTTTTGGGGTAGCTAACTATGGCTACACCTTC.

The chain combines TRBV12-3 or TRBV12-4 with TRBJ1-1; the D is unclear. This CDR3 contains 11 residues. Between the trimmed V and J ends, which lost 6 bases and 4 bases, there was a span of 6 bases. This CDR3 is CASRDPTEAFF. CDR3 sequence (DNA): TGTGCCAGCAGGGATCCCACTGAAGCTTTCTTT.